The 5 T cell receptor beta chains given below trace back to one sample, sequenced in a study of PD-1 blockade in classical Hodgkin lymphoma. The sample's time point: cycle 4 day 1 (C4D1), after around six weeks of nivolumab. Relapse was seen in all patients after autologous stem cell transplantation, and brentuximab vedotin exposure was variable. The method was immunoSEQ multiplex PCR; TCRdb's version includes in-frame clones alone and lacks a portion of them. The sample consists of roughly 42,000 clones, approximately 71% of them appearing once. The sample consisted of peripheral blood mononuclear cells (PBMCs), taken before the fourth cycle of nivolumab. The receptors here all came from a human donor with classical Hodgkin lymphoma.

V gene TRBV11-2 combines with J gene TRBJ1-2; the D gene is possibly TRBD1 (5 bases). V was pared by 5 bases and J by 4 bases, with 14 bases between. Germline V lookup: CDR1 SGHAT, CDR2 FQNNGV. The CDR3 runs to 14 residues. CDR3 nucleotide sequence: TGTGCCAGCAGCCCGTCCGCGGGGGTCTATGGCTACACCTTC. Translated, it gives CASSPSAGVYGYTF.

CDR3 amino acids: CASSYGTGGFYGYTF. CDR3 coding DNA: TGTGCCAGCAGTTACGGGACAGGGGGATTCTATGGCTACACCTTC. The chain employs TRBV6-5 and TRBJ1-2, with 11 nucleotides matching TRBD1. Trimming at V came to 2 bases and at J to 4 bases, leaving 3 bases not matched to a gene. The germline V gene has CDR1 MNHEY and CDR2 SVGAGI. This CDR3 comprises 15 residues.

The chain carries TRBV30 and TRBJ1-3; the D is unclear. The CDR3 is 14 amino acids. Trimming took off 5 bases at V and 0 bases at J, with 11 bases between the two ends. From germline, CDR1 is GTSNPN and CDR2 SVGIG (reference sequence). The CDR3 DNA is TGTGCCTGGGGGGAGAATAACTCTGGAAACACCATATATTTT. It is translated as CAWGENNSGNTIYF.

The chain links TRBV7-6 to TRBJ1-1, with no clear D. V was shortened by 8 bases and J by 2 bases, with 9 bases between the two germline ends. Germline V lookup: CDR1 SGHVS, CDR2 FNYEAQ. The CDR3 length is 12 residues. The CDR3 bases are TGTGCCAGCTTCACAAGTAACACTGAAGCTTTCTTT. As protein: CASFTSNTEAFF.

V is TRBV9 and J is TRBJ2-1; the D is unclear. The CDR3 is made up of 16 amino acids. Trimming removed 0 bases at V and 2 bases at J, with 12 bases between. Germline assignment: CDR1 SGDLS and CDR2 YYNGEE. For the CDR3, the DNA is TGTGCCAGCAGCGTAGAAGGGAACTTACCCTACAATGAGCAGTTCTTC. Translating it yields CASSVEGNLPYNEQFF.